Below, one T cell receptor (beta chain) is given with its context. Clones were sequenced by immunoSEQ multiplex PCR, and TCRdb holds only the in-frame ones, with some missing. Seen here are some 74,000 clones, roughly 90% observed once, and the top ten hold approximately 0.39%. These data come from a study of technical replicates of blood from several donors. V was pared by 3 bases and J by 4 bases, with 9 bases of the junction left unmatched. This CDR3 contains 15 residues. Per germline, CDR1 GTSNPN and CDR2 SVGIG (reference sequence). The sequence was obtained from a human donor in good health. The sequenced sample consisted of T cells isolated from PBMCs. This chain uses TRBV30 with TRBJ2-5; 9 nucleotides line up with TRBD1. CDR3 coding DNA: TGTGCCTGGAGGCGGGACAGGGCCCCGGGAGAGACCCAGTACTTC. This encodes CAWRRDRAPGETQYF.